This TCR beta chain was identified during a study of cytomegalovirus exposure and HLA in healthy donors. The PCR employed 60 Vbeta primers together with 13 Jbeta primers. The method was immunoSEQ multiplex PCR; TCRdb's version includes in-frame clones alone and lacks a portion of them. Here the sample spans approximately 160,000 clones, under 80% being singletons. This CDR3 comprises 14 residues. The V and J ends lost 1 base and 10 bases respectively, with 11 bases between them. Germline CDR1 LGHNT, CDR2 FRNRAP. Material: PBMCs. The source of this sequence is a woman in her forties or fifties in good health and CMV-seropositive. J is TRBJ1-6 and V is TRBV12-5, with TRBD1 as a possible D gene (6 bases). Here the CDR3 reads CASGLGQDVSPLHF. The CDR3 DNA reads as TGTGCTAGTGGTTTGGGACAGGACGTCTCACCCCTCCACTTT.